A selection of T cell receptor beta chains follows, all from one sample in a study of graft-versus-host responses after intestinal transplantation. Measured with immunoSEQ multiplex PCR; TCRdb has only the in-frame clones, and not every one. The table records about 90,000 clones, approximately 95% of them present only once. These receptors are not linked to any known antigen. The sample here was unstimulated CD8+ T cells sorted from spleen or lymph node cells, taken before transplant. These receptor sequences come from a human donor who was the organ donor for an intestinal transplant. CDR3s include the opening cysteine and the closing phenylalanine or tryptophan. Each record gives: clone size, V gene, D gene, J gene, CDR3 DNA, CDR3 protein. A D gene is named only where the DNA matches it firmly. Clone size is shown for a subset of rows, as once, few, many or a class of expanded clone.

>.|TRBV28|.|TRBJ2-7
TGTGCCACCGATTCCGCGACTAGGGCCCTGGGGGAGCAGTACTTC
CATDSATRALGEQYF
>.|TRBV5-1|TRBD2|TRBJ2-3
TGCGCCAGCAGCCCCCCTATTACGGGAGGGTCAGATACGCAGTATTTT
CASSPPITGGSDTQYF
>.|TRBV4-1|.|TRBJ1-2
TGCGCCAGCAGCCAAGCTGTTCGGACGGGGAACTATGGCTACACCTTC
CASSQAVRTGNYGYTF
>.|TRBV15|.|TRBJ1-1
TGTGCCACCAGCATGAAGAGTCTCACTGAAGCTTTCTTT
CATSMKSLTEAFF
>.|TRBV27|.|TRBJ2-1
TGTGCCAGCAAAACACGCGGGTACCGCTTCGATGAGCAGTTCTTC
CASKTRGYRFDEQFF
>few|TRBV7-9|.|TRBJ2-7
TGTGCCAGCAGGCAGACAGACTCCTACGAGCAGTACTTC
CASRQTDSYEQYF
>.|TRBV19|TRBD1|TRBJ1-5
TGTGCCAGTACCGCAGGGGGGCTTGGCAATCAGCCCCAGCATTTT
CASTAGGLGNQPQHF
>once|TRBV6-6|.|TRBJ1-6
TGTGCCAGCACCCCGGGGAGCTCCTATAATTCACCCCTCCACTTT
CASTPGSSYNSPLHF
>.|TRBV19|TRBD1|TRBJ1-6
TGTGCCAGTACCCCCTCGGTCACAGGGGGTTCACCCCTCCACTTT
CASTPSVTGGSPLHF
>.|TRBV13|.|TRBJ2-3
TGTGCCAGCACATGGGGGGGGCGAACAGATACGCAGTATTTT
CASTWGGRTDTQYF
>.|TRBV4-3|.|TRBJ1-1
TGCGCCAGCAGCCAAGTTTTTCCGGGTCAAGGATGGCTGGTAATGTTCACTGAAGCTTTCTTT
CASSQVFPGQGWLVMFTEAFF
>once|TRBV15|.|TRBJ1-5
TGTGCCACCAGCAGAGCGGGGGAGGGGTGGAATCAGCCCCAGCATTTT
CATSRAGEGWNQPQHF
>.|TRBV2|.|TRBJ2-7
TGTGCCAGCAGGTCACTTGTGACTGGTACCTACGAGCAGTACTTC
CASRSLVTGTYEQYF
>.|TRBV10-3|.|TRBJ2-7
TGTGCCATCAGTGAGTCGGATGGGGGACTTCCCTACGAGCAGTACTTC
CAISESDGGLPYEQYF
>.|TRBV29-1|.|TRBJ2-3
TGCAGCGTTGTGAGGTTCACAGATACGCAGTATTTT
CSVVRFTDTQYF
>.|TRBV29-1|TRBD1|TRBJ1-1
TGCAGCGTTGTAGGGGGCGGCTTCTGGAACACTGAAGCTTTCTTT
CSVVGGGFWNTEAFF
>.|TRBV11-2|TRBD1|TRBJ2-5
TGTGCCAGCAGCTTTACAGGGGGACGAGAGACCCAGTACTTC
CASSFTGGRETQYF
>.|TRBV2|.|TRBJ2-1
TGTGCCTTCGGAGGGGATACCCTCGGGAATGAGCAGTTCTTC
CAFGGDTLGNEQFF
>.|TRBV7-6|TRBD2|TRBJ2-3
TGTGCCAGCAGCCCCGGGACTAGCGGGAGTGCAGATACGCAGTATTTT
CASSPGTSGSADTQYF
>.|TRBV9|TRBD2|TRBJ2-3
TGTGCCAGCAGCGGGTGGGCGGGGGTCACCGATACGCAGTATTTT
CASSGWAGVTDTQYF
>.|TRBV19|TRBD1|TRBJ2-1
TGTGCCAGTACCCCAGGGGGAGAATACAATGAGCAGTTCTTC
CASTPGGEYNEQFF
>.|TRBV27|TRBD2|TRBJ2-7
TGTGCCAGCAGCGACCGGGGGGGTTACGAGCAGTACTTC
CASSDRGGYEQYF
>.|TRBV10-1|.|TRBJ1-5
TGCGCCAGCAGTGAGGCCAGGCGGGGTCAGCCCCAGCATTTT
CASSEARRGQPQHF
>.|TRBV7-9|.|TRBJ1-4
TGTGCCAGCAGCCTATTCGTATCTAATGAAAAACTGTTTTTT
CASSLFVSNEKLFF
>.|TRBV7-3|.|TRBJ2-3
TGTGCCAGCAGCCCCCACCCAGTGGGCGATACGCAGTATTTT
CASSPHPVGDTQYF
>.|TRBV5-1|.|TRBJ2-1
TGCGCCAGCAGCTTGGATCGGTCCTACAATGAGCAGTTCTTC
CASSLDRSYNEQFF
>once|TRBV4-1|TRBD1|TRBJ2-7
TGCGCCAGCAGTTCAGCCGGGACAGGGTTCGACGAGCAGTACTTC
CASSSAGTGFDEQYF
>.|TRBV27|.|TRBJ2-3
TGTGCCAGCAGGTACACCGGGACTGCAGATACGCAGTATTTT
CASRYTGTADTQYF
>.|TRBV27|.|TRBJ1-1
TGTGCCAGCAGTTTATCGACCGGGGGGAACACTGAAGCTTTCTTT
CASSLSTGGNTEAFF
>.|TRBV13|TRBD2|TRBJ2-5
TGTGCCAGCAGCTTAGAGGCTAGCGGGAGTGAGGAGACCCAGTACTTC
CASSLEASGSEETQYF
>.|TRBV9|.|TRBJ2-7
TGTGCCAGCAGCGTAGGGGCGGTGGGGCCCTACGAGCAGTACTTC
CASSVGAVGPYEQYF
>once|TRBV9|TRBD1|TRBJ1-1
TGTGCCAGCAGCCCCGGGACAGGCCTGGACACTGAAGCTTTCTTT
CASSPGTGLDTEAFF
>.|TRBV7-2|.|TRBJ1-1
TGTGCCAGCAGCTTATCGGGACACCCGAACACTGAAGCTTTCTTT
CASSLSGHPNTEAFF
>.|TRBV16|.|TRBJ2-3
TGTGCCAGCAGCCAAGGAGCGGAGACTAACACAGATACGCAGTATTTT
CASSQGAETNTDTQYF
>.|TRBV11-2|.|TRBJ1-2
TGTGCCAGCAGCTTAGGCGCGACATTTCCCGACTATGGCTACACCTTC
CASSLGATFPDYGYTF
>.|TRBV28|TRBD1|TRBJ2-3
TGTGCCAGCAGTAAAGGACAGGGGTATTTTTTCGATACGCAGTATTTT
CASSKGQGYFFDTQYF
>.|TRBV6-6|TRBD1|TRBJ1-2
TGTGCCAGCAGTTACGAGGGACAGACTAACTATGGCTACACCTTC
CASSYEGQTNYGYTF
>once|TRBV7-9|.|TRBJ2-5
TGTGCCAGCAGCTTAAGCGTTGCAGCGACAGAGACCCAGTACTTC
CASSLSVAATETQYF
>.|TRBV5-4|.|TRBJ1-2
TGTGCCAGCAGCTCCATGGGGACACCCTTCGGCTACACCTTC
CASSSMGTPFGYTF
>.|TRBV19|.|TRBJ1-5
TGTGCCAGTAGTATCGCCAGTTTGCAGCCCCAGCATTTT
CASSIASLQPQHF
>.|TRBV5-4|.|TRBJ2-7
TGTGCCAGCAGCTCCTATGGGGCCATAAGGCCAGCCGAGCAGTACTTC
CASSSYGAIRPAEQYF
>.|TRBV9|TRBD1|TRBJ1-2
TGTGCCAGCAGCGCGGCGACTTGGGGACAGGGGAACTATGGCTACACCTTC
CASSAATWGQGNYGYTF
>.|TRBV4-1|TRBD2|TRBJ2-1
TGCGCCAGCAGCACTCCGGGACTAGGCTACAATGAGCAGTTCTTC
CASSTPGLGYNEQFF